This T cell receptor (beta chain) was recorded in a study of molecular identifiers for immune sequencing clone quantification. General observations from the study: A single cell's spiked Jurkat TCR RNA was reportedly detectable among one million naive cells.

A word on this clonotype: What it binds is not known. The germline gene is not matched at one end of the junction; a read error may be the cause.

Bulk TCR libraries were made with methods that had been previously described and with listed TCR primers. TCRdb recomputed calls from the PCR reads with MiXCR, one row per CDR3 protein. The sample carries around 100,000 distinct CDR3 sequences, roughly a third recorded once. The clonotype comes from a human donor in good health. Some libraries in this study had Jurkat cell RNA spiked in. Specimen: naive CD8+ T cells from blood, with Jurkat cell RNA spiked in. Subset meaning: FACS-sorted CD8+CD4-CCR7+CD45RA+ naive T cells.

The chain's CDR3 is CASSSGTGYGQPQQF. In DNA, the CDR3 is TGTGCCAGCAGCTCAGGGACAGGGTACGGTCAGCCCCAGCAATTT. The gene calls are TRBV5-3 and TRBJ1-5; 9 bases fit TRBD1. TRBV5-3 is placed among ORFs of uncertain function. CDR3 length equals 15 residues.